Each of the 28 T cell receptor beta chains below was sequenced from the same sample in a study of cytomegalovirus exposure and HLA in healthy donors. PCR amplification relied on 60 Vbeta primers (plus 13 Jbeta primers). TCRdb's copy holds only in-frame clones and misses some; the assay was immunoSEQ multiplex PCR. Altogether about 250,000 clones are present, over 70% being singletons, with the ten largest covering 0.3%. Sequencing was carried out using PBMCs. Source of these receptors: a girl aged 2-15 years in good health and CMV-seronegative.

This rearrangement joins TRBV6-1 to TRBJ2-3; 7 bases agree with TRBD1. Germline V CDR1 and CDR2: MNHNS, SASEGT. The CDR3 spans 14 residues. The ends lost 1 base at V and 4 bases at J; junction bases unmatched: 2. CDR3 DNA: TGTGCCAGCAGTGAAGAGACAGGGTCAGATACGCAGTATTTT. It translates to CASSEETGSDTQYF.

V is TRBV9 and J is TRBJ2-5, with 7 positions matching TRBD2. In germline, CDR1 is SGDLS, CDR2 YYNGEE. This CDR3 spans 14 amino acids. Trimming removed 3 bases from V and 5 bases from J; junction bases left unmatched: 7. The CDR3 reads CASSAGGGSETQYF. In DNA form, the CDR3 reads TGTGCCAGCAGCGCCGGGGGAGGGAGTGAGACCCAGTACTTC.

V usage is TRBV7-9 and J usage is TRBJ1-1, with 7 bases aligning to TRBD1. J was trimmed by 5 bases and V by 3 bases; bases with no gene match: 12. The CDR3 consists of 16 residues. In germline, CDR1 is SEHNR, CDR2 FQNEAQ (reference sequence). CDR3: CASSFPRQGLRTEAFF. Here the CDR3 DNA reads TGTGCCAGCAGCTTTCCCAGACAGGGTTTAAGGACTGAAGCTTTCTTT.

The V gene is TRBV4-2, the J gene TRBJ2-1; 13 nucleotides match TRBD2. The CDR3 extends over 20 amino acids. Trimming removed 1 base from V and 0 bases from J; junction bases left unmatched: 9. The germline CDR1 and CDR2 sequences are LGHNA and YNFKEQ. CDR3 DNA sequence: TGTGCCAGCAGCCAAGGGGCGACTAGCGGGAGGTCCAGCTCCTACAATGAGCAGTTCTTC. Translating it yields CASSQGATSGRSSSYNEQFF.

The chain uses TRBV27 and TRBJ1-1, with 9 bases fitting TRBD1. V lost 5 bases, J lost 0 bases, and 13 bases stayed unmatched. Per germline, CDR1 MNHEY and CDR2 SMNVEV (reference sequence). This CDR3 has 18 amino acids. CDR3: CASSQSSYRDRVNTEAFF. CDR3 DNA sequence: TGTGCCAGCAGTCAATCGTCCTACCGGGACAGGGTGAACACTGAAGCTTTCTTT.

The rearrangement links TRBV9 to TRBJ2-3, with D possibly being TRBD2 (6 bases). The V and J ends lost 0 bases and 3 bases respectively, with 8 bases between them. The CDR3 has 14 residues. Germline V gives CDR1 SGDLS, CDR2 YYNGEE. The CDR3 loop is CASSVGAGTDTQYF. CDR3 DNA sequence: TGTGCCAGCAGCGTAGGTGCGGGAACAGATACGCAGTATTTT.

The genes are TRBV9 and TRBJ2-2; D not resolved. The CDR3 consists of 15 residues. CDR1 and CDR2 (germline): SGDLS, YYNGEE. Trimming shortened V by 4 bases and J by 4 bases, and 14 bases separated the two germline ends. CDR3 nucleotides: TGTGCCAGCAGCACCCGGAGCGCAGCCACCGGGGAGCTGTTTTTT. This translates into CASSTRSAATGELFF.

The rearrangement links TRBV28 to TRBJ2-5; D is possibly TRBD2 (6 bases). Gene TRBJ2-7 matches the end of the DNA better, so the J call may be wrong. This CDR3 region has 14 residues. CDR1 and CDR2 (germline): MDHEN, SYDVKM. DNA for the CDR3: TGTGCCAGCAACCCCGCGGGGCGAACCTACGAGCAGTACTTC. Encoded protein: CASNPAGRTYEQYF.

This clone is a singleton in its sample. The V gene is TRBV6-6, the J gene TRBJ2-6, with 8 positions matching TRBD1. The germline V gene encodes CDR1 MNHNY and CDR2 SVGAGI (reference sequence). V was pared by 7 bases and J by 2 bases, with 7 bases of the junction left unmatched. This CDR3 is 16 amino acids long. CDR3 in amino acids: CASTGQGAAGANVLTF. In DNA, the CDR3 is TGTGCCAGCACCGGGCAGGGGGCCGCTGGGGCCAACGTCCTGACTTTC.

This sequence joins TRBV5-1 and TRBJ1-1, with D possibly matching TRBD1 (5 bases). Deletions cut 0 bases from V and 7 bases from J, with 7 bases between. The CDR3 spans 12 residues. From germline, CDR1 is SGHRS and CDR2 YFSETQ. In DNA, the CDR3 is TGCGCCAGCAGCTTGGGGCAGGGTGAAGCTTTCTTT. It translates to CASSLGQGEAFF.

The V gene is TRBV11-2, the J gene TRBJ2-7; 7 bases align to TRBD1. The CDR3 is 13 residues long. Germline assignment: CDR1 SGHAT and CDR2 FQNNGV. With 5 bases clipped from V and 7 bases from J, the junction kept 8 bases outside the gene matches. The CDR3 DNA is TGTGCCAGCAGCGAATACAGGGGTGGGGAGCAGTACTTC. It yields the protein CASSEYRGGEQYF.

V is TRBV28 and J is TRBJ2-6, with no clear D. The CDR3 covers 13 residues. CDR1 MDHEN and CDR2 SYDVKM come from the germline V gene. The V end was cut by 7 bases, the J end by 4 bases, with 8 bases between. The CDR3 region is CASTPIGANVLTF. The CDR3 DNA sequence: TGTGCCAGCACCCCTATCGGGGCCAACGTCCTGACTTTC.

This rearrangement joins TRBV30 to TRBJ2-1; maybe TRBD2 (5 bases). Per germline, CDR1 GTSNPN and CDR2 SVGIG (reference sequence). This CDR3 spans 14 amino acids. Trimming took 4 bases from V and 7 from J, leaving 17 bases between them. The CDR3 reads CAWNSGSPGNEQFF. DNA for the CDR3: TGTGCCTGGAACTCCGGTTCGCCGGGGAATGAGCAGTTCTTC.

The chain recombines TRBV6-6 with TRBJ2-1, with 8 nucleotides matching TRBD2. Germline CDR1 MNHNY, CDR2 SVGAGI (reference sequence). V shed 5 bases, J shed 3 bases, and the junction held 3 bases outside the gene matches. CDR3 length: 14 amino acids. The chain's CDR3 is CASSRTSSYNEQFF. CDR3 DNA sequence: TGTGCCAGCAGTAGGACTAGCAGCTACAATGAGCAGTTCTTC.

The chain is built from TRBV6-5 and TRBJ2-5; a weak D match, TRBD2 (6 bases). The CDR3 covers 12 residues. From germline, CDR1 is MNHEY and CDR2 SVGAGI. Between the trimmed V and J ends, which lost 2 bases and 7 bases, there was a span of 8 bases. The CDR3 loop is CASSYQAGTQYF. The CDR3 nucleotides are TGTGCCAGCAGTTACCAAGCGGGGACCCAGTACTTC.

The V gene is TRBV1, the J gene TRBJ2-7; the table's TRBD2 call for D was not verified on the DNA. TRBV1 is a known pseudogene. This CDR3 contains 21 residues. The CDR3 bases are TGCACCAGCAGCCAAGATCATCACTCGGGACTAGCGAGAGAGAGCTCCTACGAGCAGTACTTC. It is translated as CTSSQDHHSGLARESSYEQYF.

The V and J genes are TRBV2 and TRBJ2-5; 7 nucleotides align to TRBD1. The J segment lost 5 bases and the V segment lost 5 bases, leaving 8 bases of the junction unmatched. The germline gives CDR1 SNHLY, CDR2 FYNNEI. CDR3 length: 14 residues. CDR3 in amino acids: CASSSTGNSETQYF. The CDR3, as DNA: TGTGCCAGCAGTTCGACAGGGAATTCTGAGACCCAGTACTTC.

The chain joins TRBV6-5 to TRBJ2-7, with TRBD1 matching 10 bases. This CDR3 has 16 amino acids. The V segment lost 4 bases and the J segment 4 bases; nucleotides outside the gene matches: 10. CDR1 and CDR2 (germline): MNHEY, SVGAGI. In DNA, the CDR3 is TGTGCCAGCAGTTCCACCCGACAGGGGGCAAGATACGAGCAGTACTTC. Translation gives CASSSTRQGARYEQYF.

The chain uses TRBV7-9 and TRBJ1-3, with D possibly matching TRBD1 (5 bases). The CDR3 is 16 residues long. Looked up from germline, CDR1 is SEHNR and CDR2 is FQNEAQ (reference sequence). Deletions cut 3 bases from V and 2 bases from J, with 14 bases between. The DNA of the CDR3 is TGTGCCAGCAGCTTCGGGACTGAAAGGACTGGAAACACCATATATTTT. Protein: CASSFGTERTGNTIYF.

This clone was recorded only once. The chain links TRBV5-8 to TRBJ1-2, with D tentatively TRBD1 (5 bases). Germline CDR1 and CDR2: SGHTS and YDEGEE. The ends were cut back, 2 bases at V and 5 bases at J, with 13 bases in the middle. This CDR3 contains 14 residues. CDR3 nucleotides: TGTGCCAGCAGCTTATCTTATGGGGCGTATGGCTACACCTTC. It translates to CASSLSYGAYGYTF.

The chain has TRBV5-5 and TRBJ2-6; 9 positions agree with TRBD2. Germline values: CDR1 SGHKS, CDR2 YYEKEE (reference sequence). V was clipped by 3 bases and J by 0 bases; unmatched bases: 10. The CDR3 is 19 residues long. Written as DNA, the CDR3 is TGTGCCAGCAGCTCGATACGGACTAGCGTACTCTCTGGGGCCAACGTCCTGACTTTC. Translated: CASSSIRTSVLSGANVLTF.

V is TRBV28 and J is TRBJ1-1, with 8 nucleotides matching TRBD1. CDR1 MDHEN and CDR2 SYDVKM come from the germline V gene. The V and J ends lost 3 bases and 2 bases, in that order; junction bases with no gene match: 8. The CDR3 has 16 amino acids. Written as DNA, the CDR3 is TGTGCCAGCAGTTTTGGGGGGACAGGCCCTAACACTGAAGCTTTCTTT. Translated: CASSFGGTGPNTEAFF.

CDR3 DNA sequence: TGTGCCATTGCGGGGAGTAGCAACCCAGATACGCAGTATTTT. It codes for CAIAGSSNPDTQYF. The rearrangement joins TRBV10-3 to TRBJ2-3; a possible D gene is TRBD2 (6 bases). The V end lost 9 bases, the J end lost 4 bases, and 17 bases lay between the germline ends. The CDR3 spans 14 residues. CDR1 ENHRY and CDR2 SYGVKD come from the germline V gene.

The J gene is TRBJ2-4, the V gene TRBV2, with 7 positions matching TRBD2. The CDR3 sequence is 13 residues long. From germline, CDR1 is SNHLY and CDR2 FYNNEI. Germline trimming cut 8 bases from V and 6 bases from J; bases unmatched to any gene: 7. The CDR3 DNA follows: TGTGCCAGCGCGGCGGGACTACTAAACATTCAGTACTTC. It is translated as CASAAGLLNIQYF.

The chain combines TRBV9 with TRBJ1-2; 7 bases are shared with TRBD1. V lost 3 bases to trimming and J lost 4 bases; unmatched junction nucleotides: 12. The CDR3 loop spans 16 amino acids. Germline V gene data show CDR1 as SGDLS and CDR2 as YYNGEE. The CDR3 sequence is CASSEPRQGRGYGYTF. The CDR3 DNA reads TGTGCCAGCAGCGAACCGAGACAGGGACGTGGCTATGGCTACACCTTC.

The chain is built from TRBV18 and TRBJ1-3; TRBD1 aligns across 8 bases. This CDR3 is built from 16 residues. Germline V gives CDR1 KGHSH, CDR2 LQKENI. The V segment lost 6 bases and the J segment 0 bases; nucleotides outside the gene matches: 7. The CDR3 DNA reads as TGTGCCAGCTCCACGGGACAGGTCCTCTCTGGAAACACCATATATTTT. Encoded protein: CASSTGQVLSGNTIYF.

The CDR3 region is CASSSDRGLNTEAFF. In nucleotides, the CDR3 is TGTGCCAGCAGTTCGGACAGGGGGTTGAACACTGAAGCTTTCTTT. V gene TRBV6-4 combines with J gene TRBJ1-1; 10 bases are shared with TRBD1. The CDR3 contains 15 residues. Germline V gene data show CDR1 as MRHNA and CDR2 as SNTAGT. Trimming cost V 5 bases and J 0 bases; bases outside gene matches: 3.

The chain uses TRBV5-1 and TRBJ2-3; tentative D call: TRBD2 (5 bases). The V gene's germline CDR1 is SGHRS and CDR2 YFSETQ. Trimming took off 6 bases at V and 2 bases at J, with 16 bases between the two ends. This CDR3 contains 15 residues. CDR3: CASNDEADHTDTQYF. The CDR3 DNA reads TGCGCCAGCAACGACGAAGCGGATCACACAGATACGCAGTATTTT.